Below, 26 T cell receptor beta chains from the same sample are listed, as sequenced in a study of shared clonotypes between healthy human individuals. Repertoires were generated with immunoSEQ multiplex PCR, while TCRdb's copy carries only in-frame clones and drops some. The sample carries 2,500,000 or so clones, 90% to 95% recorded once. The material sequenced was naive CD4+ T cells from PBMCs. Subset noted: CD45RA+ positively selected. The receptor set was obtained from a man aged 18 to 29 in good health. Some clones in this sample may be carry-over from other donors' samples.

A note on this clone: The identical CDR3 is also encoded by other nucleotide sequences in the sample. The genes are TRBV28 and TRBJ2-3, with TRBD1 matching over 9 bases. With V trimmed by 6 bases and J by 6 bases, 4 bases remained unmatched. The CDR3 covers 13 residues. Germline V gene data show CDR1 as MDHEN and CDR2 as SYDVKM. The CDR3 DNA reads as TGTGCCAGCAGCCAACAGGGGGCGGATACGCAGTATTTT. Translating it yields CASSQQGADTQYF.

The V call is TRBV19, the J call TRBJ2-7; D ambiguous. The CDR3 has 14 amino acids. Deletions cut 4 bases from V and 0 bases from J, with 10 bases between. Germline CDR1 reads LNHDA; CDR2 reads SQIVND (reference sequence). For the CDR3, the DNA is TGTGCCAGTAGTACAAAGACTGGCTCCTACGAGCAGTACTTC. Residues: CASSTKTGSYEQYF.

Only one count was recorded for this clone. This chain uses TRBV5-1 with TRBJ2-3, with 9 bases identical to TRBD1. Germline V lookup: CDR1 SGHRS, CDR2 YFSETQ. The CDR3 is 16 residues long. J lost 1 base, V lost 4 bases, and 7 bases had no gene match. The CDR3 nucleotides read TGCGCCAGCAGCGTACAGGGGGCGTCCGGCACAGATACGCAGTATTTT. Translation gives CASSVQGASGTDTQYF.

The chain combines TRBV18 with TRBJ2-5, with a possible D match to TRBD1 (6 bases). Germline V gene sequence: CDR1 KGHSH, CDR2 LQKENI. V lost 2 bases and J 2 bases, leaving 12 bases between the germline ends. CDR3 length: 15 residues. The CDR3 DNA reads TGTGCCAGCTCACCAAGAGCAGGACAGCAAGAGACCCAGTACTTC. Amino acid sequence: CASSPRAGQQETQYF.

The chain employs TRBV28 and TRBJ2-6, with TRBD2 as a possible D gene (7 bases). The V gene lost 11 bases and the J gene lost 2 bases, with 13 bases spanning the gap. The CDR3 length is 14 residues. The germline V gene encodes CDR1 MDHEN and CDR2 SYDVKM. CDR3 loop: CAGGGGPGANVLTF. In DNA, the CDR3 is TGTGCCGGGGGCGGGGGTCCTGGGGCCAACGTCCTGACTTTC.

The V and J genes are TRBV30 and TRBJ2-3, with 8 bases that match TRBD2. The germline gives CDR1 GTSNPN, CDR2 SVGIG (reference sequence). This CDR3 contains 13 residues. V lost 8 bases and J lost 14; bases outside the gene matches: 18. The CDR3, as DNA: TGTGCCACTGGCCAGACGGGGGCGGGAGGAAGGTATTTT. Residues: CATGQTGAGGRYF.

In this sample, this clone turned up once. The V and J genes are TRBV9 and TRBJ2-3; 9 nucleotides align to TRBD2. Germline CDR1 and CDR2: SGDLS and YYNGEE. This CDR3 region has 18 residues. The V gene end was trimmed by 0 bases and the J gene end by 2 bases; junction bases not matched to a gene: 10. CDR3 region: CASSVGHGLAGNTDTQYF. The DNA of the CDR3 is TGTGCCAGCAGCGTAGGTCACGGGCTAGCGGGAAACACAGATACGCAGTATTTT.

To note about this clone: Distinct nucleotide sequences in the sample also encode this CDR3. J is TRBJ2-5 and V is TRBV7-2; tentatively, D is TRBD2 (5 bases). CDR3 size: 13 residues. Trimming left V 3 bases short and J 5 bases short, with 10 bases between. Per germline, CDR1 SGHTA and CDR2 FQGNSA. The CDR3 reads CASSFRGGETQYF. The CDR3 DNA sequence: TGTGCCAGCAGCTTTCGAGGCGGGGAGACCCAGTACTTC. Full variable domain (remainder filled in from reference TRBV7-2 and TRBJ2-5): GAGVSQSPSNKVTEKGKDVELRCDPISGHTALYWYRQSLGQGLEFLIYFQGNSAPDKSGLPSDRFSAERTGGSVSTLTIQRTQQEDSAVYLCASSFRGGETQYFGPGTRLLVL.

The rearrangement links TRBV2 to TRBJ1-2, with D maybe TRBD1 (6 bases). CDR1 SNHLY and CDR2 FYNNEI come from the germline V gene. Trimming pared 4 bases from V and 4 bases from J, leaving 13 bases between. The CDR3 is made up of 14 amino acids. This CDR3 reads CASSGHRDVYGYTF. The DNA of the CDR3 is TGTGCCAGCAGTGGTCACAGGGATGTCTATGGCTACACCTTC.

This chain joins TRBV19 and TRBJ1-5; TRBD1 is a possible D gene (5 bases). Germline CDR1 is LNHDA and CDR2 is SQIVND (reference sequence). V dropped 5 bases and J dropped 10 bases, with 18 bases sitting between them. This CDR3 spans 14 amino acids. Written as DNA, the CDR3 is TGTGCCAGTAGTCTCGCCTCCACCACAGGACCCCAGCATTTT. Protein sequence: CASSLASTTGPQHF.

The chain has TRBV19 and TRBJ2-1, with no clear D. The V gene lost 3 bases and the J gene lost 0 bases, with 12 bases spanning the gap. CDR3 size: 16 residues. The germline V gene has CDR1 LNHDA and CDR2 SQIVND (reference sequence). The CDR3 sequence: CASSIVGTGSYNEQFF. CDR3 in DNA: TGTGCCAGTAGTATTGTGGGCACTGGCTCCTACAATGAGCAGTTCTTC.

V and J are TRBV30 and TRBJ1-1; TRBD1 matches 10 bases. V gave up 3 bases and J gave up 4 bases; unmatched junction bases: 2. The CDR3 covers 13 residues. CDR1 and CDR2 from the germline V gene are GTSNPN and SVGIG (reference sequence). CDR3 loop: CAWRGQGLTEAFF. The CDR3 DNA sequence: TGTGCCTGGAGGGGACAGGGGCTCACTGAAGCTTTCTTT. Complete variable domain (other parts from reference TRBV30 and TRBJ1-1): SQTIHQWPATLVQPVGSPLSLECTVEGTSNPNLYWYRQAAGRGLQLLFYSVGIGQISSEVPQNLSASRPQDRQFILSSKKLLLSDSGFYLCAWRGQGLTEAFFGQGTRLTVV.

The V and J genes are TRBV28 and TRBJ2-5; D uncertain. The length of the CDR3 is 14 residues. Germline V CDR1 and CDR2: MDHEN, SYDVKM. V lost 1 base and J lost 5, with 11 bases in between. CDR3 bases: TGTGCCAGCAGTTTATCCCCGGCAGTGGAGACCCAGTACTTC. As protein: CASSLSPAVETQYF.

The J gene is TRBJ2-2, the V gene TRBV28, with 10 bases aligning to TRBD2. Germline CDR1 reads MDHEN; CDR2 reads SYDVKM. The CDR3 extends over 16 amino acids. Losses at the gene ends were 7 bases for V and 5 bases for J; bases not matched to a gene: 10. The CDR3 is CASNALAGEVTGELFF. The CDR3 DNA sequence: TGTGCCAGCAATGCGCTAGCGGGAGAGGTAACCGGGGAGCTGTTTTTT.

The J gene is TRBJ2-1, the V gene TRBV5-5; TRBD2 matches 7 bases. Germline CDR1 is SGHKS and CDR2 is YYEKEE (reference sequence). With 4 bases clipped from V and 3 bases from J, the junction kept 10 bases outside the gene matches. The CDR3 runs to 16 residues. CDR3 nucleotides: TGTGCCAGCAGCCCGAGGGGCGCGGGAGACTACAATGAGCAGTTCTTC. Protein product: CASSPRGAGDYNEQFF. The full variable domain, in which reference TRBV5-5 and TRBJ2-1 provide the parts outside the CDR3, is DAGVTQSPTHLIKTRGQQVTLRCSPISGHKSVSWYQQVLGQGPQFIFQYYEKEERGRGNFPDRFSARQFPNYSSELNVNALLLGDSALYLCASSPRGAGDYNEQFFGPGTRLTVL.

This sequence joins TRBV15 and TRBJ2-3; no clear D gene. V lost 0 bases, J lost 3 bases, and 7 bases lay in between. This CDR3 spans 14 amino acids. Germline CDR1 is LNHNV and CDR2 is YYDKDF (reference sequence). The CDR3 protein is CATSRDIRTDTQYF. The CDR3 DNA reads TGTGCCACCAGCAGAGACATTCGAACAGATACGCAGTATTTT.

The chain combines TRBV5-1 with TRBJ1-4, with unresolved D. The CDR3 length is 17 residues. Trimming pared 0 bases from V and 1 base from J, leaving 13 bases between. Germline V gene data show CDR1 as SGHRS and CDR2 as YFSETQ. The CDR3 loop is CASSLAPLSLTNEKLFF. DNA of the CDR3: TGCGCCAGCAGCTTGGCGCCATTAAGTCTAACTAATGAAAAACTGTTTTTT.

V gene TRBV21-1 combines with J gene TRBJ1-5; the table's D gene call, TRBD1, was not cross checked with the DNA. TRBV21-1 is labeled a pseudogene. CDR3 size: 20 residues. The CDR3 spells CASRTGGAWVEGASNQPQHF. In nucleotides, the CDR3 is TGTGCCAGCAGGACCGGTGGGGCGTGGGTCGAAGGTGCGAGCAATCAGCCCCAGCATTTT.

CDR3 DNA sequence: TGTGCCAGCAGTGAAGCCGGGACTAGCGGGAGATCGTACGGGGAGCTGTTTTTT. The encoded protein is CASSEAGTSGRSYGELFF. The chain joins TRBV2 to TRBJ2-2; 14 bases line up with TRBD2. J was trimmed by 7 bases and V by 0 bases; bases with no gene match: 7. Per germline, CDR1 SNHLY and CDR2 FYNNEI. This CDR3 comprises 18 residues.

As to this clone: Distinct nucleotide sequences in the sample also encode this CDR3. The chain employs TRBV7-3 and TRBJ2-3, with D perhaps matching TRBD2 (6 bases). The germline V gene encodes CDR1 SGHTA and CDR2 FQGTGA. The CDR3 loop spans 15 amino acids. V was pared by 0 bases and J by 2 bases, with 9 bases between. The CDR3 region has the DNA TGTGCCAGCAGCTTAACGGGGGGTATCACAGATACGCAGTATTTT. It translates to CASSLTGGITDTQYF.

Remarks on this clone: At one boundary the junction diverges from the germline segment, which might be a read error. Other DNA sequences in this sample translate to the same CDR3. This chain links TRBV20-1 with TRBJ2-5, with D possibly TRBD2 on 5 matching bases. This CDR3 contains 10 residues. Germline CDR1 reads DFQATT; CDR2 reads SNEGSKA (reference sequence). The CDR3 nucleotides read TGCAGTGCCAGAGGGGAGACCCAGTACTTC. Its translation is CSARGETQYF.

In nucleotides, the CDR3 is TGCGCCAGCAGCTTGATGTCAGACTCTGGAAACACCATATATTTT. This translates into CASSLMSDSGNTIYF. V and J are TRBV5-1 and TRBJ1-3; D remains unclear. CDR3 size: 15 residues. The germline V and J ends were trimmed by 1 base and 0 bases, with 8 bases remaining between them. Germline assignment: CDR1 SGHRS and CDR2 YFSETQ.

The table lists this clone with a count of one. The J gene is TRBJ2-7, the V gene TRBV5-1, with 16 bases identical to TRBD2. Germline lookup yields CDR1 SGHRS and CDR2 YFSETQ. V lost 5 bases and J lost 5; bases outside the gene matches: 10. The CDR3 covers 17 residues. CDR3 in amino acids: CASRSGTSGRAPNEQYF. CDR3 coding DNA: TGCGCCAGCAGGTCCGGGACTAGCGGGAGGGCCCCGAACGAGCAGTACTTC.

The V and J genes are TRBV2 and TRBJ2-5; a weak D match, TRBD1 (6 bases). The CDR3 sequence is 12 residues long. V shed 10 bases and J shed 5 bases, with 14 bases lying between them. Germline V gene sequence: CDR1 SNHLY, CDR2 FYNNEI. In DNA, the CDR3 is TGTGCCATGGACAGTGGGTGGGAGACCCAGTACTTC. Translated, it gives CAMDSGWETQYF. The whole variable domain, filled in from reference TRBV2 and TRBJ2-5, reads EPEVTQTPSHQVTQMGQEVILRCVPISNHLYFYWYRQILGQKVEFLVSFYNNEISEKSEIFDDQFSVERPDGSNFTLKIRSTKLEDSAMYFCAMDSGWETQYFGPGTRLLVL.

There are a few counts of this clone. Here the CDR3 reads CASNERFGEQFF. CDR3 coding DNA: TGTGCCAGCAACGAGCGTTTTGGGGAGCAGTTCTTC. The chain recombines TRBV28 with TRBJ2-1; no clear D. The V end was cut by 7 bases, the J end by 10 bases, with 14 bases between. Germline V lookup: CDR1 MDHEN, CDR2 SYDVKM. The CDR3 has 12 amino acids.

The chain joins TRBV19 to TRBJ2-1, with D maybe TRBD1 (6 bases). Germline V gene sequence: CDR1 LNHDA, CDR2 SQIVND (reference sequence). The V and J ends lost 0 bases and 3 bases respectively, with 9 bases between them. The CDR3 sequence is 15 residues long. The CDR3 is CASSIEGAGYNEQFF. CDR3 coding DNA: TGTGCCAGTAGTATAGAGGGGGCGGGCTACAATGAGCAGTTCTTC.